These 8 T cell receptor beta chains came from one sample sequenced in a study of blood T cell repertoires in COVID-19. Repertoires were generated with immunoSEQ multiplex PCR, while TCRdb's copy carries only in-frame clones and drops some. The sample lists 220,000 or so clones, approximately 78% occurring once. Sequencing used peripheral blood. The receptors come from a woman of 80 years or more with COVID-19, enrolled during active disease.

The chain uses TRBV29-1 and TRBJ1-2; 8 nucleotides line up with TRBD1. The trim removed 4 bases at V and 4 bases at J, leaving 2 bases unmatched. Germline CDR1 is SQVTM and CDR2 is ANQGSEA. The CDR3 runs to 12 residues. The CDR3 coding sequence is TGCAGCGTTGGGACAGGGCTCTATGGCTACACCTTC. It is translated as CSVGTGLYGYTF.

The CDR3 nucleotides are TGTGCCAGCAGTTTAGGTTGGGGCAGGCGATATGGCTACACCTTC. It codes for CASSLGWGRRYGYTF. This chain joins TRBV27 and TRBJ1-2, with D possibly TRBD1 on 5 matching bases. CDR1 is MNHEY, CDR2 SMNVEV, per germline (reference sequence). Trimming took 2 bases from V and 5 from J, leaving 15 bases between them. The CDR3 runs 15 residues.

This clone was picked up one time. V usage is TRBV6-2 or TRBV6-3 and J usage is TRBJ2-5; D not certain. The CDR3 covers 14 residues. V lost 2 bases and J lost 2, with 9 bases in between. Germline V gene sequence: CDR1 MNHEY, CDR2 SVGEGT. The CDR3 DNA is TGTGCCAGCAGTTACGTTCAGATTCAAGAGACCCAGTACTTC. Amino acids: CASSYVQIQETQYF.

The J gene is TRBJ1-5, the V gene TRBV3-1 (or the pseudogene TRBV3-2); the D gene is possibly TRBD1 (5 bases). V was cut by 1 base and J by 7 bases, with 14 bases left in between. Germline V lookup: CDR1 LGHDT, CDR2 YNNKEL (reference sequence). The CDR3 spans 15 residues. The CDR3 nucleotides read TGTGCCAGCAGCCAAGGACCGGGGGGAGAGCAGCCCCAGCATTTT. This encodes CASSQGPGGEQPQHF.

The chain joins TRBV6-5 to TRBJ2-7; 12 positions agree with TRBD2. The CDR3 loop spans 15 amino acids. The V gene end was trimmed by 2 bases and the J gene end by 7 bases; junction bases not matched to a gene: 6. CDR1 is MNHEY, CDR2 SVGAGI, per germline. As DNA, the CDR3 is TGTGCCAGCAGTTACGAGCTAGCGGGAGGGAAGGAGCAGTACTTC. The encoded protein is CASSYELAGGKEQYF.

J is TRBJ2-2 and V is TRBV18; D is undetermined. Germline V gives CDR1 KGHSH, CDR2 LQKENI. The V and J ends lost 4 bases and 2 bases respectively, with 5 bases between them. The length of the CDR3 is 13 residues. CDR3 nucleotides: TGTGCCAGCTCACATACTAACACCGGGGAGCTGTTTTTT. Translation gives CASSHTNTGELFF.

This sequence joins TRBV19 and TRBJ2-5; D remains ambiguous. Germline CDR1 is LNHDA and CDR2 is SQIVND (reference sequence). The CDR3 runs 14 residues. Trimming pared 1 base from V and 1 base from J, leaving 7 bases between. CDR3: CASSIGGVQETQYF. CDR3 coding DNA: TGTGCCAGTAGTATAGGCGGAGTCCAAGAGACCCAGTACTTC.

The table lists this clone with a count of one. The V call is TRBV5-8, the J call TRBJ2-2, with D perhaps matching TRBD1 (5 bases). The CDR3 sequence is 14 residues long. Germline loops: CDR1 SGHTS, CDR2 YDEGEE. Trimming stripped 0 bases from V and 7 bases from J, with 10 bases between. The CDR3 sequence: CASSLVQVGGELFF. CDR3 sequence (DNA): TGTGCCAGCAGCTTGGTACAGGTTGGCGGGGAGCTGTTTTTT. The whole variable domain, remainder taken from reference TRBV5-8 and TRBJ2-2, is EAGVTQSPTHLIKTRGQQATLRCSPISGHTSVYWYQQALGLGLQFLLWYDEGEERNRGNFPPRFSGRQFPNYSSELNVNALELEDSALYLCASSLVQVGGELFFGEGSRLTVL.